These T cell receptor beta chains were read from a single sample in a study of CD8 T cells in ankylosing spondylitis. TCRdb re-called the 5' RACE reads with MiXCR, one entry per CDR3 protein. The sample has about 450,000 distinct CDR3 sequences, approximately 26% seen once. Sample: blood, either unsorted or a sorted T cell fraction (not recorded which). Source of these receptors: a male donor with ankylosing spondylitis. The CDR3 runs from the conserved cysteine through the conserved F or W. A D gene is named only where the DNA matches it firmly. Part of the rows lack a size; the others show once, few, many or a class for expanded clones.

TRBD2 | TRBJ2-3 | TRBV6-2/TRBV6-3 | few | TGTGCCAGCAGTTACCTCGGGGCGGGAGAAGAAGATACGCAGTATTTT | CASSYLGAGEEDTQYF
. | TRBJ2-1 | TRBV11-1 | . | TGTGCCAGCAGCTTCAGAGGGGTCGATGAGCAGTTCTTC | CASSFRGVDEQFF
. | TRBJ1-5 | TRBV7-9 | . | TGTGCCAGCAGCTTTCAAGCTGATCAGCCCCAGCATTTT | CASSFQADQPQHF
. | TRBJ2-1 | TRBV7-9 | . | TGTGCCAGCAGCCCCCCGGCTGGGTTTCAGTTCTTC | CASSPPAGFQFF
. | TRBJ1-1 | TRBV5-1 | . | TGCGCCAGCAGCCCACCCCTAGTGGGGACTGAAGCTTTCTTT | CASSPPLVGTEAFF
. | TRBJ1-3 | TRBV2 | . | TGTGCCAGCAGTCCTATATCTGGAAACACCATATATTTT | CASSPISGNTIYF
. | TRBJ2-4 | TRBV7-9 | . | TGTGCCAGCAGCTTCGAGGGGGCGGGAGCCGGAAACATTCAGTACTTC | CASSFEGAGAGNIQYF
TRBD2 | TRBJ2-1 | TRBV5-1 | . | TGCGCCAGCAGCCCGCCGGTCGCGGGAGGCTCCTACAATGAGCAGTTCTTC | CASSPPVAGGSYNEQFF
. | TRBJ2-7 | TRBV15 | . | TGTGCCACCAGCAGAGATCGGGGGCGCCCATACGAGCAGTACTTC | CATSRDRGRPYEQYF
. | TRBJ1-4 | TRBV12-3/TRBV12-4 | few | TGTGCCAGCAGTCGCCACAGGGTTGGAACTAATGAAAAACTGTTTTTT | CASSRHRVGTNEKLFF
TRBD1 | TRBJ2-1 | TRBV12-3/TRBV12-4 | . | TGTGCCAGCACCGAAGGATCGAGGGGGCCGGTCCAGTTCTTC | CASTEGSRGPVQFF
. | TRBJ1-2 | TRBV30 | . | TGTGCCTGGAGTGTACGGGGATCTGGCTACACCTTC | CAWSVRGSGYTF
TRBD2 | TRBJ2-5 | TRBV5-5 | few | TGTGCCAGCAGAAAGGCGGGAGGCCTGGGGGAGACCCAGTACTTC | CASRKAGGLGETQYF
TRBD2 | TRBJ2-1 | TRBV12-3/TRBV12-4 | . | TGTGCCAGCAGTCCGTACTGGACTAGCAATGGGGCCGGCGAGCAGTTCTTC | CASSPYWTSNGAGEQFF
. | TRBJ2-1 | TRBV7-6 | few | TGTGCCAGCAGCTTAGGGCTCGGGGGGCGAGGGTCCTACAATGAGCAGTTCTTC | CASSLGLGGRGSYNEQFF
. | TRBJ1-5 | TRBV20-1 | few | TGCAGTGCCACAGGTGAACTGGGCAATCAGCCCCAGCATTTT | CSATGELGNQPQHF
TRBD1 | TRBJ2-1 | TRBV5-1 | few | TGCGCCAGCAGCAACGGGACAGAATACAATGAGCAGTTCTTC | CASSNGTEYNEQFF
. | TRBJ1-2 | TRBV5-1 | few | TGCGCCAGCAGCTTGATTACTAACTATGGCTACACCTTC | CASSLITNYGYTF
TRBD1 | TRBJ1-2 | TRBV18 | . | TGTGCCAGCTCGCGTGAGGGGGCATCTAACTATGGCTACACCTTC | CASSREGASNYGYTF
. | TRBJ2-3 | TRBV7-9 | few | TGTGCCAGCAGCTCAAGAGGGGGAGGAACAGATACGCAGTATTTT | CASSSRGGGTDTQYF
TRBD1 | TRBJ2-1 | TRBV7-2 | few | TGTGCCAGCAGCCTATCCCGACAGGGGATTTTGGGCAATGAGCAGTTCTTC | CASSLSRQGILGNEQFF
. | TRBJ1-6 | TRBV11-3 | . | TGTGCCAGCAGCTTAGACGATTATAATTCACCCCTCCACTTT | CASSLDDYNSPLHF
. | TRBJ2-1 | TRBV24-1 | . | TGTGCCACCAGTGACCCAGGGGAGGAGCAGTTCTTC | CATSDPGEEQFF
. | TRBJ2-5 | TRBV15 | . | TGTGCCACCAGCAGAGATGGGCGGGATCAAGAGACCCAGTACTTC | CATSRDGRDQETQYF
. | TRBJ2-5 | TRBV4-2 | . | TGTGCCAGCAGCCTGTCGGGTCAGCTAGTGGAGACCCAGTACTTC | CASSLSGQLVETQYF
. | TRBJ1-1 | TRBV12-3/TRBV12-4 | many | TGTGCCAGCAGTGGAGCGAACACTGAAGCTTTCTTT | CASSGANTEAFF
. | TRBJ1-1 | TRBV30 | . | TGTGCCTGGAGCTTATCCCCGATGAACACTGAAGCTTTCTTT | CAWSLSPMNTEAFF
TRBD2 | TRBJ2-5 | TRBV10-3 | . | TGTGCCATCAAGGAGGCGGGAGAAGAGACCCAGTACTTC | CAIKEAGEETQYF
. | TRBJ1-1 | TRBV27 | few | TGTGCCAGCAGTTTGGGGGGCGCGGAGAACACTGAAGCTTTCTTT | CASSLGGAENTEAFF